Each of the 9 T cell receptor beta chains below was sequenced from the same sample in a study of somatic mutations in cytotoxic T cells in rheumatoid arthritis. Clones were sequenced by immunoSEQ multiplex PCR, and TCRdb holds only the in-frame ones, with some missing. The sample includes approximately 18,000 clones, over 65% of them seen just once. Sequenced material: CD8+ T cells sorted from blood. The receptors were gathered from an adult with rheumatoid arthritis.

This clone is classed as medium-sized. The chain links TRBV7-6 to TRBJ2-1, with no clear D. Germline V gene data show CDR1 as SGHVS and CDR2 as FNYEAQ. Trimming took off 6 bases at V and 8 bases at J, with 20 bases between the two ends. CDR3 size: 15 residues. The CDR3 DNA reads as TGTGCCAGCAGGGGCCCGGACGACCAAGTTGATGAGCAGTTCTTC. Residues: CASRGPDDQVDEQFF.

The CDR3 loop reads CASSPGVNQETQYF. The CDR3 region has the DNA TGTGCCAGCAGCCCAGGAGTGAACCAAGAGACCCAGTACTTC. The chain carries TRBV5-4 and TRBJ2-5; D uncertain. Between the trimmed V and J ends, which lost 4 bases and 0 bases, there was a span of 10 bases. This CDR3 contains 14 residues. Germline V gene lookup returns CDR1 SGHNT and CDR2 YYREEE (reference sequence).

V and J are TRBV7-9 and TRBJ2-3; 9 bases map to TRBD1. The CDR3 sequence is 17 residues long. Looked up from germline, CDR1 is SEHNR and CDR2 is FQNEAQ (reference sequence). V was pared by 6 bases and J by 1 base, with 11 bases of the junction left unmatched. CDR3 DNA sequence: TGTGCCAGCAGGTTCACACAGGGGGCGTTTGGCACAGATACGCAGTATTTT. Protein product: CASRFTQGAFGTDTQYF.

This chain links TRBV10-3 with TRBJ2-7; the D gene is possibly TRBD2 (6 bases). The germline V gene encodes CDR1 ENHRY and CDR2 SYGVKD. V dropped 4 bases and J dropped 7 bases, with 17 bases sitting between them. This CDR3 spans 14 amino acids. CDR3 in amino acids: CAISGGGTSGEQYF. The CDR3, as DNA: TGTGCCATCAGTGGTGGAGGGACGTCGGGGGAGCAGTACTTC.

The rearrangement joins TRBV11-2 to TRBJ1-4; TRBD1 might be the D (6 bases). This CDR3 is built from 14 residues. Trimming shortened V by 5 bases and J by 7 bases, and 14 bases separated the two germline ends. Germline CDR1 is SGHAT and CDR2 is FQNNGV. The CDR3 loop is CASSPTGTLEKLFF. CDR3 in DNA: TGTGCCAGCAGCCCAACCGGGACACTTGAAAAACTGTTTTTT.

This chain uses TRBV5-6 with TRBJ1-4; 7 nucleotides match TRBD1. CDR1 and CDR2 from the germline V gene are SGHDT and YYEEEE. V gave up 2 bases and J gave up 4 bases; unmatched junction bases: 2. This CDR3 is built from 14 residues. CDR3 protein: CASSFRDSNEKLFF. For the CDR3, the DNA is TGTGCCAGCAGCTTCCGGGACAGTAATGAAAAACTGTTTTTT.

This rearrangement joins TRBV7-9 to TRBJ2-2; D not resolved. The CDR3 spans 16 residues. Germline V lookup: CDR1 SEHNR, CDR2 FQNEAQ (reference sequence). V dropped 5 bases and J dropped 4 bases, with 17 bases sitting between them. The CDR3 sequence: CASSPWARVGTGELFF. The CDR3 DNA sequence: TGTGCCAGCAGCCCATGGGCTAGGGTCGGCACCGGGGAGCTGTTTTTT.

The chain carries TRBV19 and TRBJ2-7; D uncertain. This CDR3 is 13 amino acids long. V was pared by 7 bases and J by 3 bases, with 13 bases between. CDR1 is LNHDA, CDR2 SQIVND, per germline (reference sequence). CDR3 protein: CASKADGVYEQYF. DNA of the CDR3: TGTGCCAGTAAGGCGGACGGAGTCTACGAGCAGTACTTC.

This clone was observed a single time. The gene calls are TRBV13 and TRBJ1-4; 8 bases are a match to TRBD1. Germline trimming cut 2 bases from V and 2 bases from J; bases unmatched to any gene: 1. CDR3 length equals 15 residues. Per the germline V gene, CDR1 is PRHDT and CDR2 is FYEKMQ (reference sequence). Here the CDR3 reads CASSLRTGTNEKLFF. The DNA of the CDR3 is TGTGCCAGCAGCTTAAGGACAGGGACTAATGAAAAACTGTTTTTT.